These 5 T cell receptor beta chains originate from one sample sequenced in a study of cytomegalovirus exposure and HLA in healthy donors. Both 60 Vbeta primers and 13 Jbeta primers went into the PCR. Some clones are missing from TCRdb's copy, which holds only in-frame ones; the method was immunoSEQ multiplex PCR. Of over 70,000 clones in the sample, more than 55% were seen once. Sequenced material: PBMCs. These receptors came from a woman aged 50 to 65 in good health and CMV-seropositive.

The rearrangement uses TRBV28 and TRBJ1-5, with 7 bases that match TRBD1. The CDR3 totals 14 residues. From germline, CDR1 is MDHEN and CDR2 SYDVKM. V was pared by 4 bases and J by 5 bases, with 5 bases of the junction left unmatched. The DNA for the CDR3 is TGTGCCAGCAGTTCGGGACAGCTTTATCAGCCCCAGCATTTT. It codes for CASSSGQLYQPQHF.

The CDR3 region is CASSGTGGLTEAFF. CDR3 DNA: TGTGCCAGCAGCGGGACAGGGGGTTTAACTGAAGCTTTCTTT. The V and J genes are TRBV7-3 and TRBJ1-1; 11 bases are a match to TRBD1. Germline V gene sequence: CDR1 SGHTA, CDR2 FQGTGA. V shed 5 bases and J 5 bases; nucleotides not matched to a gene: 4. This CDR3 is 14 amino acids long.

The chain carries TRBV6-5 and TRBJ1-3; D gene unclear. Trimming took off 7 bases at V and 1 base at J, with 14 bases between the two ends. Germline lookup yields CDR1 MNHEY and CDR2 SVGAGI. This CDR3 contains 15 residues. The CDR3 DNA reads TGTGCCAGCAAGCAAGCGGGCCTTTCTGGAAACACCATATATTTT. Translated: CASKQAGLSGNTIYF.

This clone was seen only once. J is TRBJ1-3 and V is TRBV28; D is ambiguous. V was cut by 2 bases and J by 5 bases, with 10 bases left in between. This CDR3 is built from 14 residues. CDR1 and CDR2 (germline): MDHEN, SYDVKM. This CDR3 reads CASSLPSVRNTIYF. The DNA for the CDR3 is TGTGCCAGCAGTTTACCGTCGGTTCGAAACACCATATATTTT. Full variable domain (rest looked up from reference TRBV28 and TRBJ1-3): DVKVTQSSRYLVKRTGEKVFLECVQDMDHENMFWYRQDPGLGLRLIYFSYDVKMKEKGDIPEGYSVSREKKERFSLILESASTNQTSMYLCASSLPSVRNTIYFGEGSWLTVV.

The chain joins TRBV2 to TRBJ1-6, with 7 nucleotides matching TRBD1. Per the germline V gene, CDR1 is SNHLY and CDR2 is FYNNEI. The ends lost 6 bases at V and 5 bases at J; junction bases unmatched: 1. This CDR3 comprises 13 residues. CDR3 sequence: CASRDRDNSPLHF. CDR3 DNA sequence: TGTGCCAGCAGAGACAGGGATAATTCACCCCTCCACTTT.